The 7 T cell receptor beta chains given below trace back to one sample, sequenced in a study of shared clonotypes between healthy human individuals. The protocol was immunoSEQ multiplex PCR, while the TCRdb copy is restricted to in-frame clones and leaves out a portion. The data contain about 1 million clones, around four fifths of them singletons. Sequencing was done on a sample of memory CD4+ T cells sorted from blood. Subset defined: CD45RA-negative fraction. Receptor source: a man between 18 and 29 years old in good health.

This clone showed up just a few times. The chain joins TRBV11-2 to TRBJ1-2, with D perhaps matching TRBD1 (5 bases). Germline V CDR1 and CDR2: SGHAT, FQNNGV. Trimming removed 2 bases at V and 14 bases at J, with 15 bases between. The CDR3 consists of 12 residues. The CDR3 is CASSLRQSNQTF. CDR3 coding DNA: TGTGCCAGCAGCTTAAGACAGAGCAATCAAACCTTC. Based on the CDR3 plus reference TRBV11-2 and TRBJ1-2, the full variable domain is EAGVAQSPRYKIIEKRQSVAFWCNPISGHATLYWYQQILGQGPKLLIQFQNNGVVDDSQLPKDRFSAERLKGVDSTLKIQPAKLEDSAVYLCASSLRQSNQTFGSGTRLTVV.

The chain has TRBV5-1 and TRBJ2-6; possibly TRBD1 for D (5 bases). The CDR3 length is 15 residues. Trimming shortened V by 4 bases and J by 4 bases, and 12 bases separated the two germline ends. Germline V gives CDR1 SGHRS, CDR2 YFSETQ. The CDR3 DNA is TGCGCCAGCAGCCGACAGACGGCCGGGGCCAACGTCCTGACTTTC. Amino acids: CASSRQTAGANVLTF.

The chain carries TRBV19 and TRBJ1-5; D gene ambiguous. The ends were cut back, 4 bases at V and 7 bases at J, with 8 bases in the middle. The CDR3 is 12 amino acids. Germline V gene lookup returns CDR1 LNHDA and CDR2 SQIVND (reference sequence). CDR3 bases: TGTGCCAGTAGTACCTGGCCGCAGCCCCAGCATTTT. Its protein is CASSTWPQPQHF.

The chain is built from TRBV6-1 and TRBJ1-2; the match to TRBD1 covers 11 bases. CDR1 MNHNS and CDR2 SASEGT come from the germline V gene. J gave up 5 bases and V 6 bases, and 2 bases lay outside the gene matches. CDR3 size: 13 residues. The CDR3 DNA follows: TGTGCCAGCAGGGGGGACAGGGGGTATGGCTACACCTTC. Protein sequence: CASRGDRGYGYTF.

This sequence joins TRBV27 and TRBJ2-7; D call uncertain. This CDR3 contains 15 residues. V was trimmed by 6 bases and J by 6 bases, leaving 21 bases between them. The germline CDR1 and CDR2 sequences are MNHEY and SMNVEV (reference sequence). The CDR3 DNA reads as TGTGCCAGCAGGACTTTTTTGCAGGCCCGCATCGAGCAGTACTTC. It specifies CASRTFLQARIEQYF.

V usage is TRBV7-2 and J usage is TRBJ2-1; tentative D call: TRBD2 (8 bases). Germline lookup yields CDR1 SGHTA and CDR2 FQGNSA. V was clipped by 5 bases and J by 12 bases, with 20 bases between them. There are 14 residues in the CDR3. The CDR3 DNA is TGTGCCAGCAGCCAGGGGGGACTAGTTGGTAGGCAGTTCTTC. It yields the protein CASSQGGLVGRQFF. Full variable domain (outside the CDR3, taken from reference TRBV7-2 and TRBJ2-1): GAGVSQSPSNKVTEKGKDVELRCDPISGHTALYWYRQSLGQGLEFLIYFQGNSAPDKSGLPSDRFSAERTGGSVSTLTIQRTQQEDSAVYLCASSQGGLVGRQFFGPGTRLTVL.

The chain recombines TRBV6-6 with TRBJ1-3; D remains unclear. The germline V and J ends were trimmed by 0 bases and 9 bases, with 3 bases remaining between them. Germline CDR1 is MNHNY and CDR2 is SVGAGI (reference sequence). The CDR3 extends over 11 amino acids. In DNA, the CDR3 is TGTGCCAGCAGTTACTCGGTCACCATATATTTT. It translates to CASSYSVTIYF.